This entry lists 9 T cell receptor beta chains sequenced from one sample in a study of tumor and adjacent non-tumor tissue in lung cancer. This sample's RNA came from whole unsorted tissue. The library came from three nested PCR rounds adapted from ARM-PCR protocols. TCRdb re-called the multiplex PCR reads through MiXCR, storing one row per CDR3 protein. Of just over 200,000 distinct CDR3 sequences listed, 71% are singletons. Sample: lung tumor tissue. The receptor source for this set is a man aged 55-75 years with non-small cell lung cancer.

In its sample, this clonotype was seen a few times. A read error may be the cause here, since a much bigger clone is one base away. The rearrangement joins TRBV20-1 to TRBJ2-3, with TRBD1 as a possible D gene (6 bases). CDR1 and CDR2 from the germline V gene are DFQATT and SNEGSKA (reference sequence). The CDR3 is 15 amino acids. Between the trimmed V and J ends, which lost 1 base and 2 bases, there was a span of 13 bases. This CDR3 reads CSARVPRGNTDTQYF. The CDR3 DNA reads TGCAGTGCTAGAGTCCCGAGGGGGAACACAGATACGCAGTATTTT.

About this clonotype: This may be a read error: a much more frequent sequence differs by one nucleotide. The chain links TRBV4-3 to TRBJ2-3; tentative D call: TRBD1 (5 bases). The germline gives CDR1 LGHNA, CDR2 YSLEER. The CDR3 is made up of 15 amino acids. As DNA, the CDR3 is TGTGCCAGCAGCCGATCTTTTGGGGCAGGCCGAGAGCAGTATTTT. Translation gives CASSRSFGAGREQYF.

Details on this clonotype: The junction differs from germline at one of its ends, possibly a read error. The chain employs TRBV20-1 and TRBJ2-7; TRBD2 matches at 9 bases. The germline V gene has CDR1 DFQATT and CDR2 SNEGSKA (reference sequence). The CDR3 runs 15 residues. In DNA, the CDR3 is TGTAGTGCGTTGCCCGGGACTAGCACCTCCTACGAGCAGTACTTC. Amino acid sequence: CSALPGTSTSYEQYF.

In the case of this clonotype: An end of the junction does not agree with germline; a read error may underlie this. The chain carries TRBV4-1 and TRBJ1-2; 7 positions agree with TRBD1. The germline CDR1 and CDR2 sequences are MGHRA and YSYEKL. The CDR3 length is 16 residues. The CDR3 loop is CASSPGETGDYYDYTF. In nucleotides, the CDR3 is TGCGCCAGCAGCCCCGGTGAAACAGGGGACTACTATGACTACACCTTC.

Points on this clonotype: No conserved phenylalanine or tryptophan is present at the end of the CDR3, so a read error is the likely explanation. CDR3 DNA: TGTGCCAACAGCTCCTCAGCGGGCATCTACTACGAGCAGTACTTA. This encodes CANSSSAGIYYEQYL. The chain is built from TRBV11-3 and TRBJ2-7, with D possibly TRBD2 on 6 matching bases. This CDR3 spans 15 amino acids. In germline, CDR1 is SGHNT, CDR2 YENEEA.

The chain links TRBV10-3 to TRBJ2-1; D is unclear. V lost 4 bases and J lost 7, with 8 bases in between. Germline assignment: CDR1 ENHRY and CDR2 SYGVKD. The CDR3 has 12 amino acids. CDR3: CAISGPNNEQFF. The CDR3 DNA reads as TGTGCCATCAGTGGCCCAAATAATGAGCAGTTCTTC.

This clonotype has just one count. Given a much more abundant clone one base away, this may be a read error. The genes are TRBV12-3 or TRBV12-4 and TRBJ1-1, with D hard to call. CDR3 length equals 12 residues. V dropped 7 bases and J dropped 2 bases, with 8 bases sitting between them. Here the CDR3 reads CASKGSNTEAFF. In DNA, the CDR3 is TGTGCCAGCAAGGGCAGTAACACTGAAGCTTTCTTT.

A remark on this clonotype: At one end, the junction sequence differs from germline, possibly due to a read error. The chain uses TRBV11-1 and TRBJ2-1; the D is unclear. Germline V gives CDR1 SGHAT, CDR2 FQDESV (reference sequence). The CDR3 loop spans 14 amino acids. CDR3 sequence (DNA): TGTGCCAGCAGCTTAACTGCGACTTACAATGATCAGTTCTTT. This codes for CASSLTATYNDQFF.

This clonotype was found many times. The chain uses TRBV6-2 or TRBV6-3 and TRBJ2-5; maybe TRBD1 (6 bases). Germline-derived CDR1 and CDR2 are MNHEY and SVGEGT. The CDR3 consists of 17 residues. Trimming took off 2 bases at V and 3 bases at J, with 19 bases between the two ends. CDR3: CASSYRVGGAGEETQYF. Here the CDR3 DNA reads TGTGCCAGCAGTTACAGGGTAGGGGGAGCAGGGGAAGAGACCCAGTACTTC.